This TCR beta chain came from a study of blood T cell repertoires in COVID-19. Across the whole study: PBMCs, B-cell-depleted T cells, or T cells provided the cDNA or gDNA that made up the material.

Profiled with immunoSEQ multiplex PCR; TCRdb holds only in-frame clones, not every one. The data hold roughly 41,000 clones, with roughly 80% observed a single time. This CDR3 has 13 residues. Between the trimmed V and J ends, which lost 3 bases and 1 base, there was a span of 6 bases. The germline gives CDR1 MNHEY, CDR2 SMNVEV (reference sequence). In its sample, this clone was seen a few times. Material: peripheral blood. The receptor's source is a man in his fifties or sixties with active COVID-19. The gene calls are TRBV27 and TRBJ1-1, with D unresolved. This CDR3 reads CASSLAANTEAFF. In DNA form, the CDR3 reads TGTGCCAGCAGTTTGGCGGCGAACACTGAAGCTTTCTTT.